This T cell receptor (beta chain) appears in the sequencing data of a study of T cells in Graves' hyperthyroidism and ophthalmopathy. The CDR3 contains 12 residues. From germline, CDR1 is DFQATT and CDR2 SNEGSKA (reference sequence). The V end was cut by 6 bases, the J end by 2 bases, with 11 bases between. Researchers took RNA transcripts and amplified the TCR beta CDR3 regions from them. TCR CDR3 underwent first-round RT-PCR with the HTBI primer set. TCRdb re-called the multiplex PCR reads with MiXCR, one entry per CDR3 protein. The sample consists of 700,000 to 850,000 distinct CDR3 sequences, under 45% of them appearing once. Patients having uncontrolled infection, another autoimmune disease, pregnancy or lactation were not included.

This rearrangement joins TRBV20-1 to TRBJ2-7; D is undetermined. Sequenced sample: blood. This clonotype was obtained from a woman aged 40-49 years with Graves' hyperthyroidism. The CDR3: CSASTGPYEQYF. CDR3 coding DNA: TGCAGTGCCTCGACCGGGCCCTACGAGCAGTACTTC.